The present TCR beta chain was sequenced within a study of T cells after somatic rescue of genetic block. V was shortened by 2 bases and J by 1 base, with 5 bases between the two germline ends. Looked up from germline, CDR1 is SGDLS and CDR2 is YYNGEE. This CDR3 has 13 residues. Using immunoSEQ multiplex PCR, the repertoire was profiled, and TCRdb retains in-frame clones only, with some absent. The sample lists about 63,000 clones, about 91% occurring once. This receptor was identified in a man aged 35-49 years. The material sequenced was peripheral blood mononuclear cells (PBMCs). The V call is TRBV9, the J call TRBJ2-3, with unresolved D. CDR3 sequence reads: CASSVSGTDTQYF. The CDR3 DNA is TGTGCCAGCAGCGTGAGCGGCACAGATACGCAGTATTTT.